These T cell receptor beta chains were read from a single sample in a study of identifying expanded T cells in peripheral blood. This table comes from immunoSEQ multiplex PCR, and its TCRdb copy is limited to in-frame clones, with some not included. The sample yields around 57,000 clones, 70% to 90% seen once. Specimen: blood. Receptors originate from a person aged 18 to 75 in good health. The CDR3 runs from the conserved cysteine through the conserved F or W. A D gene is named only where the DNA matches it firmly. Not every row has a clone size; where given, it reads once, few, many or a size class.

D gene,clone size,J gene,V gene,CDR3 DNA,CDR3 protein
NA,NA,TRBJ2-7,TRBV5-1,TGCGCCAGCAGCTTGGAACTCAAGAACGAGCAGTACTTC,CASSLELKNEQYF
NA,NA,TRBJ2-1,TRBV7-2,TGTGCCAGCAGCTTAGAGCTGGTCTTTGATGAGCAGTTCTTC,CASSLELVFDEQFF
TRBD2,NA,TRBJ2-1,TRBV6-5,TGTGCCAGCAGCAGGGTAGCGGGAGTGGGCACTGAGCAGTTCTTC,CASSRVAGVGTEQFF
TRBD2,NA,TRBJ2-1,TRBV4-1,TGCGCCAGCAGCCAAGAACCGGGACTAGCGGGAGCTAATGAGCAGTTCTTC,CASSQEPGLAGANEQFF
NA,few,TRBJ2-7,TRBV4-2,TGTGCCAGCAGCCAAGAAAGGGGGGCAGGAGCTTACGAGCAGTACTTC,CASSQERGAGAYEQYF
NA,NA,TRBJ2-7,TRBV21-1,TGTGCCAGCAGCAAAAAAAATGGGGGGGGAGCGGTAGGACCCTACGAGCAGTACTTC,CASSKKNGGGAVGPYEQYF
NA,NA,TRBJ2-2,TRBV5-1,TGCGCCAGCAGTCCCGACAGGCCGAACACCGGGGAGCTGTTTTTT,CASSPDRPNTGELFF
TRBD1,NA,TRBJ2-7,TRBV11-2,TGTGCCAGCAGCTCTTCCGGGACAGCCTTCTACGAGCAGTACTTC,CASSSSGTAFYEQYF
TRBD2,NA,TRBJ2-3,TRBV18,TGTGCCAGCTCAATAGCGGGGTCTAGCACAGATACGCAGTATTTT,CASSIAGSSTDTQYF
NA,NA,TRBJ2-1,TRBV7-8,TGTGCCAGCAGCTTACGTTGGTTCGGGCACAATGAGCAGTTCTTC,CASSLRWFGHNEQFF
TRBD1,once,TRBJ2-7,TRBV2,TGTGCCAGCACCGGACAGGATTCCTACGAGCAGTACTTC,CASTGQDSYEQYF
TRBD1,NA,TRBJ1-5,TRBV19,TGTGCCAGTAGTATAAGGACAGGGACTCAGCCCCAGCATTTT,CASSIRTGTQPQHF
TRBD1,NA,TRBJ1-4,TRBV15,TGTGCCACCAGCAGGCTACAGGGGGTTAATGAAAAACTGTTTTTT,CATSRLQGVNEKLFF
NA,NA,TRBJ2-1,TRBV9,TGTGCCAGCAGCGTAGCTCCCGACGGTTACAATGAGCAGTTCTTC,CASSVAPDGYNEQFF
NA,NA,TRBJ2-6,TRBV28,TGTGCCAGCAGTTTATTGTCTGGGGCCAACGTCCTGACTTTC,CASSLLSGANVLTF
TRBD2,NA,TRBJ2-5,TRBV5-1,TGCGCCAGCAGCACGGAACCCGGGACTAGCGGGAGGGAGACCCAGTACTTC,CASSTEPGTSGRETQYF
TRBD1,NA,TRBJ1-1,TRBV18,TGTGCCAGCTCGATAGACAGGGGGAACACTGAAGCTTTCTTT,CASSIDRGNTEAFF
TRBD2,few,TRBJ2-1,TRBV6-4,TGTGCCAGCAGTGCTAGCGGGGGGGCCGGCAATGAGCAGTTCTTC,CASSASGGAGNEQFF
NA,NA,TRBJ1-5,TRBV2,TGTGCCAGCCTCCAGGGTTATAGCAATCAGCCCCAGCATTTT,CASLQGYSNQPQHF
NA,NA,TRBJ2-2,TRBV7-3,TGTGCCAGGGGAGGGACAGACCCCTTACCTGAGCTGTTTTTT,CARGGTDPLPELFF
TRBD2,NA,TRBJ2-2,TRBV10-1,TGCGCCAGCAGTGAGCGGGAGGGACTAAACGGGGAGCTGTTTTTT,CASSEREGLNGELFF
NA,NA,TRBJ2-7,TRBV29-1,TGCAGCGTTGGGGCGCTAGGGGATTTACACGAGCAGTACTTC,CSVGALGDLHEQYF
TRBD1,NA,TRBJ2-7,TRBV7-3,TGTGCCAGCAGCTTAAGGCAGGGGGATATAAAGGAGGACGAGCAGTACTTC,CASSLRQGDIKEDEQYF
NA,few,TRBJ2-7,TRBV5-4,TGTGCCAGCAGCCCGAGGGACACCTACGAGCAGTACTTC,CASSPRDTYEQYF
TRBD1,NA,TRBJ2-6,TRBV7-6,TGTGCCAGCAGCCAAATGGGACAGGGGGCTGGGGCCAACGTCCTGACTTTC,CASSQMGQGAGANVLTF
TRBD1,NA,TRBJ1-1,TRBV15,TGTGCCACCAGCAACGACAGGGGGCGAACTGAAGCTTTCTTT,CATSNDRGRTEAFF
NA,NA,TRBJ1-2,TRBV29-1,TGCAGCGTTGAATGGACCGCTAACTATGGCTACACCTTC,CSVEWTANYGYTF
TRBD2,NA,TRBJ2-7,TRBV27,TGTGCCACCTCGGGACTAGCGGGTAGGAGCTCCTACGAGCAGTACTTC,CATSGLAGRSSYEQYF
TRBD1,NA,TRBJ2-5,TRBV4-1,TGCGCCAGCAGCCAAGGGGACAGGGGGCGAGGAGAGACCCAGTACTTC,CASSQGDRGRGETQYF
NA,once,TRBJ2-7,TRBV21-1,TGTGCCAGCAATGCAGGCGGGGACGAGCAGTACTTC,CASNAGGDEQYF
TRBD1,NA,TRBJ2-3,TRBV10-1,TGCGCCAGAACCCCCGGGACAGGGAGATTGGGAGTACCTAGCACAGATACGCAGTATTTT,CARTPGTGRLGVPSTDTQYF
TRBD2,NA,TRBJ2-7,TRBV10-2,TGCGCCAGCAGGGTGACTAGCGGGATGAACGAGCAGTACTTC,CASRVTSGMNEQYF
TRBD1,NA,TRBJ1-5,TRBV28,TGTGCCAGCAGTTTCACAGGGGATGGCAATCAGCCCCAGCATTTT,CASSFTGDGNQPQHF
NA,once,TRBJ2-2,TRBV28,TGTGCCAGCAGTTTATTCAGGCGCGGGGAGCTGTTTTTT,CASSLFRRGELFF
NA,NA,TRBJ2-3,TRBV4-1,TGCGCCAGCACCCAGGGGACGGGAGATACGCAGTATTTT,CASTQGTGDTQYF
NA,NA,TRBJ1-1,TRBV6-6,TGTGCCACCCGACAGGCCTTACTCCACACTGAAGCTTTCTTT,CATRQALLHTEAFF
NA,NA,TRBJ2-2,TRBV6-7,TGTGCCAGCAGTTCCGCAGAAACCGGGGAGCTGTTTTTT,CASSSAETGELFF
NA,NA,TRBJ2-1,TRBV7-3,TGTGCCAGCAGCTTATGGTCTGGAGGGGGTAATGAGCAGTTCTTC,CASSLWSGGGNEQFF
TRBD2,NA,TRBJ2-3,TRBV7-2,TGTGCCAGCAGGAAACTAGCGGGAGAGGGAGATACGCAGTATTTT,CASRKLAGEGDTQYF
NA,NA,TRBJ2-7,TRBV25-1,TGTGCCAGCAGTGTTTCAGGTTATCCCTACGAGCAGTACTTC,CASSVSGYPYEQYF
NA,NA,TRBJ2-1,TRBV5-4,TGTGCCAGCAGCTTGGAGGGAGGCCCTTACAATGAGCAGTTCTTC,CASSLEGGPYNEQFF
TRBD2,NA,TRBJ2-5,TRBV29-1,TGCAGCGTGGGGACTAGCGGGAGTGAGGTGGAGACCCAGTACTTC,CSVGTSGSEVETQYF
TRBD2,NA,TRBJ2-7,TRBV7-2,TGTGCCAGCAGCTTAGACGGACTAGCCTACGAGCAGTACTTC,CASSLDGLAYEQYF
TRBD1,NA,TRBJ1-5,TRBV15,TGTGCCACCAGCAGAAGGGACAGGGGAGGTTATCAGCCCCAGCATTTT,CATSRRDRGGYQPQHF
TRBD1,NA,TRBJ1-1,TRBV6-6,TGTGCCAGCAGGTGGACAGGAAAAAACACTGAAGCTTTCTTT,CASRWTGKNTEAFF
NA,once,TRBJ1-6,TRBV9,TGTGCCAGCAGTCCCTCGGGTATTTCGAATAATTCACCCCTCCACTTT,CASSPSGISNNSPLHF
NA,NA,TRBJ2-7,TRBV9,TGTGCCAGCAGCGTAGGTTGGGGCCCCTACGAGCAGTACTTC,CASSVGWGPYEQYF
TRBD1,NA,TRBJ2-7,TRBV9,TGTGCCAGCAGCGTTGGGACAGGGAGCTCCTACGAGCAGTACTTC,CASSVGTGSSYEQYF
TRBD2,NA,TRBJ2-2,TRBV15,TGTGCCACCAGCAGAGATTTTGCGGGAGGGGACACCGGGGAGCTGTTTTTT,CATSRDFAGGDTGELFF